This T cell receptor (beta chain) was identified during a study of T cells in Graves' hyperthyroidism and ophthalmopathy. Study information: Peripheral blood was acquired at first diagnosis, ahead of any therapy whatsoever.

Newly diagnosed patients aged 18 to 65 had hyperthyroidism of under 2 months' duration. This clonotype was observed a handful of times. Authors of the study amplified TCR beta CDR3 regions from RNA transcripts. Using the HTBI primer set, a first-round RT-PCR was run on the TCR CDR3. TCRdb used MiXCR to reprocess the multiplex PCR reads, holding one entry per CDR3 protein. The sample carries 300,000 to 400,000 distinct CDR3 sequences, roughly 14% recorded once. Source material: blood. The sequence was collected from a woman aged 25 to 39 with Graves' hyperthyroidism.

CDR3 DNA: TGTGCCAGCGGTAACCCCGGGGTCACTGAAGCTTTCTTT. As protein: CASGNPGVTEAFF. The rearrangement uses TRBV7-6 and TRBJ1-1; D not certain. The CDR3 sequence is 13 residues long. The V gene lost 8 bases and the J gene lost 4 bases, with 14 bases spanning the gap. From germline, CDR1 is SGHVS and CDR2 FNYEAQ.